A selection of T cell receptor beta chains follows, all from one sample in a study of graft-versus-host responses after intestinal transplantation. Measured with immunoSEQ multiplex PCR; TCRdb has only the in-frame clones, and not every one. The table has about 26,000 clones, around 76% seen once. These TCRs are of unknown antigen specificity. The sample here was unstimulated CD4+ T cells sorted from spleen or lymph node cells, taken before intestinal transplant. The receptors originated from a human donor who received an intestinal transplant. CDR3s include the opening cysteine and the closing phenylalanine or tryptophan. A D gene is named only where the DNA matches it firmly. Clone size appears in some rows only: once, few, many, or a class for an expanded clone.

j_call: TRBJ2-1; v_call: TRBV28; d_call: TRBD2; clone_size: NA; cdr3_nt: TGTGCCAGCAGTTTGACTAGCGGGAGTTACAATGAGCAGTTCTTC; cdr3_aa: CASSLTSGSYNEQFF
j_call: TRBJ1-2; v_call: TRBV28; d_call: NA; clone_size: NA; cdr3_nt: TGTGCCAGCAGTCTCCTCCGGGGGAACTATGGCTACACCTTC; cdr3_aa: CASSLLRGNYGYTF
j_call: TRBJ2-7; v_call: TRBV4-2; d_call: TRBD1; clone_size: NA; cdr3_nt: TGTGCCAGCAGCCATAACCTGGACAGGGAAGGCGTCTACGAGCAGTACTTC; cdr3_aa: CASSHNLDREGVYEQYF
j_call: TRBJ1-5; v_call: TRBV6-1; d_call: TRBD1; clone_size: NA; cdr3_nt: TGTGCCAGCACCCCAGGGCTACAGGGGGGCCAGCCCCAGCATTTT; cdr3_aa: CASTPGLQGGQPQHF
j_call: TRBJ2-3; v_call: TRBV12-5; d_call: TRBD1; clone_size: NA; cdr3_nt: TGTGCTAGTGTCTCTCGGGACAGTGCGCCCACAGATACGCAGTATTTT; cdr3_aa: CASVSRDSAPTDTQYF
j_call: TRBJ1-6; v_call: TRBV7-9; d_call: TRBD1; clone_size: NA; cdr3_nt: TGTGCCAGCAGCAGACAGGGGTCCTCCTATAATTCACCCCTCCACTTT; cdr3_aa: CASSRQGSSYNSPLHF
j_call: TRBJ2-7; v_call: TRBV25-1; d_call: NA; clone_size: NA; cdr3_nt: TGTGCCAGCAGTGACTACACATCCTACGAGCAGTACTTC; cdr3_aa: CASSDYTSYEQYF
j_call: TRBJ2-1; v_call: TRBV14; d_call: NA; clone_size: NA; cdr3_nt: TGTGCCAGCAGCCAGACTACGACCCAGCCTAGAGGGGATGAGCAGTTCTTC; cdr3_aa: CASSQTTTQPRGDEQFF
j_call: TRBJ2-2; v_call: TRBV2; d_call: TRBD2; clone_size: NA; cdr3_nt: TGTGCCAGTGCTCGGACTAGCGGGGTCGGGGAGCTGTTTTTT; cdr3_aa: CASARTSGVGELFF
j_call: TRBJ1-3; v_call: TRBV6-5; d_call: NA; clone_size: once; cdr3_nt: TGTGCCAGCAGTTCGGCGGGAAACACCATATATTTT; cdr3_aa: CASSSAGNTIYF
j_call: TRBJ2-7; v_call: TRBV7-9; d_call: NA; clone_size: NA; cdr3_nt: TGTGCCAGCAGCTTAGAGCTAGGCTACGAGCAGTACTTC; cdr3_aa: CASSLELGYEQYF
j_call: TRBJ2-5; v_call: TRBV2; d_call: TRBD2; clone_size: NA; cdr3_nt: TGTGCCAGCAGTGAAGAGGGCGGGGGGGCGGAGACCCAGTACTTC; cdr3_aa: CASSEEGGGAETQYF
j_call: TRBJ2-3; v_call: TRBV9; d_call: NA; clone_size: NA; cdr3_nt: TGTGCCAGCAGCCGGGACTGGGCTAGCACAGATACGCAGTATTTT; cdr3_aa: CASSRDWASTDTQYF
j_call: TRBJ2-2; v_call: TRBV20-1; d_call: NA; clone_size: NA; cdr3_nt: TGCAGTGCTAGAAGGACCGGGGAGCTGTTTTTT; cdr3_aa: CSARRTGELFF
j_call: TRBJ1-3; v_call: TRBV13; d_call: NA; clone_size: NA; cdr3_nt: TGTGCCAGCAGCTTGTACAGGGAAGCTGGAAACACCATATATTTT; cdr3_aa: CASSLYREAGNTIYF
j_call: TRBJ2-7; v_call: TRBV6-5; d_call: NA; clone_size: few; cdr3_nt: TGTGCCAGCACGGGGAAGAAAACCTACGAGCAGTACTTC; cdr3_aa: CASTGKKTYEQYF
j_call: TRBJ1-2; v_call: TRBV5-1; d_call: NA; clone_size: NA; cdr3_nt: TGCGCCAGCAGCATACAGGTGAACTATGGCTACACCTTC; cdr3_aa: CASSIQVNYGYTF
j_call: TRBJ2-7; v_call: TRBV5-6; d_call: NA; clone_size: NA; cdr3_nt: TGTGCCAGCAGCCTAGTCAGAACGGACAGCTACGAGCAGTACTTC; cdr3_aa: CASSLVRTDSYEQYF
j_call: TRBJ2-7; v_call: TRBV6-5; d_call: NA; clone_size: NA; cdr3_nt: TGTGCCAGCAGTTACTCAGACAGTAATGGGTACGAGCAGTACTTC; cdr3_aa: CASSYSDSNGYEQYF
j_call: TRBJ2-3; v_call: TRBV6-1; d_call: NA; clone_size: NA; cdr3_nt: TGTGCCAGCAGTTTAGAAGGGGGACGGGCAGATACGCAGTATTTT; cdr3_aa: CASSLEGGRADTQYF
j_call: TRBJ1-4; v_call: TRBV5-4; d_call: NA; clone_size: once; cdr3_nt: TGTGCCAGCAGCATGAGGGGGACGGGGGCTAATGAAAAACTGTTTTTT; cdr3_aa: CASSMRGTGANEKLFF
j_call: TRBJ2-1; v_call: TRBV5-4; d_call: NA; clone_size: NA; cdr3_nt: TGTGCCAGCGGATTCGGACAGCCGAGTTACAATGAGCAGTTCTTC; cdr3_aa: CASGFGQPSYNEQFF
j_call: TRBJ1-2; v_call: TRBV6-5; d_call: TRBD1; clone_size: few; cdr3_nt: TGTGCCAGCAGTTACGGAAAGGGGGACAGGGCTGGCTACACCTTC; cdr3_aa: CASSYGKGDRAGYTF
j_call: TRBJ1-5; v_call: TRBV27; d_call: TRBD1; clone_size: NA; cdr3_nt: TGTGCCAGCAGGCCCGACAGGGTGAGCAATCAGCCCCAGCATTTT; cdr3_aa: CASRPDRVSNQPQHF
j_call: TRBJ2-2; v_call: TRBV10-3; d_call: TRBD2; clone_size: NA; cdr3_nt: TGTGCCATCAGTGGGGCTAGCGGGGGTACCGGGGAGCTGTTTTTT; cdr3_aa: CAISGASGGTGELFF
j_call: TRBJ1-2; v_call: TRBV14; d_call: NA; clone_size: NA; cdr3_nt: TGTGCCAGCAGCCAAGACCTCAGGGATGGCTACACCTTC; cdr3_aa: CASSQDLRDGYTF
j_call: TRBJ2-5; v_call: TRBV2; d_call: TRBD1; clone_size: few; cdr3_nt: TGTGCCAGCAGTGATAACAGGGGCCACGAGACCCAGTACTTC; cdr3_aa: CASSDNRGHETQYF
j_call: TRBJ2-3; v_call: TRBV29-1; d_call: NA; clone_size: once; cdr3_nt: TGCAGCGTTGAGTTGGGGGATACGCAGTATTTT; cdr3_aa: CSVELGDTQYF
j_call: TRBJ1-5; v_call: TRBV6-1; d_call: NA; clone_size: NA; cdr3_nt: TGTGCCAGCAGTGAAGGACACGGATGGGAGCAGCCCCAGCATTTT; cdr3_aa: CASSEGHGWEQPQHF
j_call: TRBJ1-2; v_call: TRBV19; d_call: TRBD1; clone_size: NA; cdr3_nt: TGTGCCACCGGACAGGGTCACGGCTACACCTTC; cdr3_aa: CATGQGHGYTF
j_call: TRBJ2-5; v_call: TRBV5-1; d_call: TRBD2; clone_size: NA; cdr3_nt: TGCGCCAGCAGCCGAGGACTAGCGGGAGGCCCGAGTGAAGGGACCCAGTACTTC; cdr3_aa: CASSRGLAGGPSEGTQYF
j_call: TRBJ2-5; v_call: TRBV13; d_call: TRBD2; clone_size: NA; cdr3_nt: TGTGCCAGCAGTACGCGGACTAGCGGCCAAGAGACCCAGTACTTC; cdr3_aa: CASSTRTSGQETQYF
j_call: TRBJ2-7; v_call: TRBV10-1; d_call: TRBD1; clone_size: NA; cdr3_nt: TGCGCCAGCAGTGAGTCCGGGGACAGGGAAAGGAACTTC; cdr3_aa: CASSESGDRERNF
j_call: TRBJ2-3; v_call: TRBV5-7; d_call: TRBD2; clone_size: NA; cdr3_nt: TGTGCCAGCAGCTTCGTTTGGGGGGGGACGAGCACAGATACGCAGTATTTT; cdr3_aa: CASSFVWGGTSTDTQYF
j_call: TRBJ2-7; v_call: TRBV7-2; d_call: TRBD1; clone_size: NA; cdr3_nt: TGTGCCAGCAGCCGCGACAGGGGCTACGAGCAGTACTTC; cdr3_aa: CASSRDRGYEQYF
j_call: TRBJ2-3; v_call: TRBV5-1; d_call: TRBD2; clone_size: NA; cdr3_nt: TGCGCCAGCAGCTTGGTACCTTGGGCGGGAGGGTTAGATACGCAGTATTTT; cdr3_aa: CASSLVPWAGGLDTQYF
j_call: TRBJ1-1; v_call: TRBV5-1; d_call: TRBD1; clone_size: NA; cdr3_nt: TGCGCCAGCAGCTTGGACAGGGGGTTCGCTTTCTTT; cdr3_aa: CASSLDRGFAFF